The rows below give T cell receptor beta chains drawn from one sample of a study of cytomegalovirus exposure and HLA in healthy donors. Produced via immunoSEQ multiplex PCR; TCRdb's table is partial and in-frame only. The sample holds roughly 240,000 clones, more than 75% seen once. Sequencing input: PBMCs. The origin of the receptors is a young man in good health and CMV-seronegative. CDR3s leave out the opening cysteine and the closing phenylalanine or tryptophan.

v_gene	j_gene	CDR3aa
TRBV13	TRBJ2-1	ASRQAGYNEQF
TRBV7-9	TRBJ2-7	ASSPGQGAVNAYEQY
TRBV9	TRBJ1-4	ASSVGDRVGEKLF
TRBV5-4	TRBJ1-2	ASSLERQGYGYT
TRBV7-9	TRBJ1-2	ATSTDYGYT
TRBV20-1	TRBJ2-7	SARPAYEQY
TRBV28	TRBJ1-4	ASRLPTGGEKLF
TRBV7-2	TRBJ2-3	ASSLWGGGADSTDTQY
TRBV18	TRBJ2-7	ASSNIGQGINEQY
TRBV6-5	TRBJ2-1	ASSMGQLLNDEQF
TRBV7-9	TRBJ2-1	ASSLNSGQGPYNEQF
TRBV2	TRBJ2-7	ASSEAAGVAYEQY
TRBV7-3	TRBJ2-3	ASSFRVGSTDTQY
TRBV5-1	TRBJ1-6	ASSEGQGTSPLH
TRBV9	TRBJ1-6	ASSARQGQNSPLH
TRBV4-1	TRBJ2-5	ASSPFGQQETQY
TRBV29-1	TRBJ1-1	SVAQMNTEAF
TRBV5-1	TRBJ2-7	ASSPVGGIYEQY
TRBV11-2	TRBJ2-3	ASSSSGADTQY
TRBV29-1	TRBJ1-3	SVERGNTIY
TRBV5-1	TRBJ2-3	ASSPWGVTTDTQY
TRBV25-1	TRBJ2-3	ASSDPRGGGPTDTQY
TRBV30	TRBJ2-1	AWSVGTEQF
TRBV7-6	TRBJ1-1	ASSRGGSMNTEAF
TRBV5-8	TRBJ2-7	ASRLTGTDEQY
TRBV5-5	TRBJ2-2	ASSTQSGELF
TRBV28	TRBJ2-2	ASVQGPLNTGELF
TRBV7-3	TRBJ2-1	ASSLLRRSGNEQF
TRBV27	TRBJ1-5	ASSPNRGPQH
TRBV6-1	TRBJ2-1	ASSELIGELGEQF
TRBV27	TRBJ2-7	ASSLAAVGLTGQY
TRBV30	TRBJ2-5	AWSLASEYQETQY
TRBV7-9	TRBJ2-1	ASADEDEQF
TRBV5-1	TRBJ2-2	ASSTQPSGGDTGELF
TRBV9	TRBJ2-3	ASAPLAYSTDTQY
TRBV11-2	TRBJ2-5	ASRNKQAGPTQETQY
TRBV5-1	TRBJ2-7	ASSYGYEQY
TRBV19	TRBJ2-7	ASSIQQGPEQY
TRBV7-3	TRBJ2-3	ASSLVGTEDTQY
TRBV14	TRBJ2-5	ASSQVSGSRETQY
TRBV11-2	TRBJ2-7	ASSLDPGQGRSEQY
TRBV5-1	TRBJ2-7	ASSLINLKGQLGYEQY
TRBV7-8	TRBJ2-3	ASSLGLDTDTQY
TRBV27	TRBJ2-3	ASSSLGGAPDTQY
TRBV7-2	TRBJ1-5	ASSLYSEFNQPQH
TRBV15	TRBJ1-1	ATGDGGGQPNTEAF